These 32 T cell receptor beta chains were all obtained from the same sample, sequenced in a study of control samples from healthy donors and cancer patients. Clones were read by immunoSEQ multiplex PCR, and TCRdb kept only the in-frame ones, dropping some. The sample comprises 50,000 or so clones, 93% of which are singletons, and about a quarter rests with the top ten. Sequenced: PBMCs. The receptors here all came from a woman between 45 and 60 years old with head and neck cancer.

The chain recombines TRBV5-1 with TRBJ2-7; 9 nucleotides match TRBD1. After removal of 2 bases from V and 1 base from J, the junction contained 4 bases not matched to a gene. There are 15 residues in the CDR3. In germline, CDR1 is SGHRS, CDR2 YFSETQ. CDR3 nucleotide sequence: TGCGCCAGCAGCTTAACAGGGGGCCGTTCCTACGAGCAGTACTTC. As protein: CASSLTGGRSYEQYF. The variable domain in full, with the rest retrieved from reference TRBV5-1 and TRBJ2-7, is KAGVTQTPRYLIKTRGQQVTLSCSPISGHRSVSWYQQTPGQGLQFLFEYFSETQRNKGNFPGRFSGRQFSNSRSEMNVSTLELGDSALYLCASSLTGGRSYEQYFGPGTRLTVT.

The DNA for the CDR3 is TGCGCCAGCAGCTTGGAAGGACAGACCTACGAGCAGTACTTC. It translates to CASSLEGQTYEQYF. J is TRBJ2-7 and V is TRBV5-1; D is possibly TRBD1 (6 bases). The length of the CDR3 is 14 residues. In germline, CDR1 is SGHRS, CDR2 YFSETQ. Trimming left V 0 bases short and J 2 bases short, with 9 bases between.

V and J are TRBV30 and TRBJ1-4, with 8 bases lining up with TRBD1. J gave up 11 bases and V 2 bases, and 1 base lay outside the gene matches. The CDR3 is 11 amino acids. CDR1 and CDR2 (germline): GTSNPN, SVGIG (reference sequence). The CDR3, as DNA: TGTGCCTGGAGTCGACAGGGGAAACTGTTTTTT. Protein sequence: CAWSRQGKLFF.

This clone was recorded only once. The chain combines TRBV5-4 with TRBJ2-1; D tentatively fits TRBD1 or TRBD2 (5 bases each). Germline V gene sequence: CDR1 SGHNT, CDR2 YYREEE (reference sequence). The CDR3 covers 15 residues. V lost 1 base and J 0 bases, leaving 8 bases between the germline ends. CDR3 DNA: TGTGCCAGCAGCTTGTCAGGGAGCTCCTACAATGAGCAGTTCTTC. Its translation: CASSLSGSSYNEQFF.

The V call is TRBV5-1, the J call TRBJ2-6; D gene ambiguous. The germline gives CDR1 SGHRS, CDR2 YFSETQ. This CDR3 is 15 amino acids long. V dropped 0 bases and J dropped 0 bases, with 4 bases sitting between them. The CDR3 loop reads CASSLGSSGANVLTF. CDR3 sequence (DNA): TGCGCCAGCAGCTTGGGGAGCTCTGGGGCCAACGTCCTGACTTTC. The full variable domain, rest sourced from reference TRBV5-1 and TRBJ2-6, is KAGVTQTPRYLIKTRGQQVTLSCSPISGHRSVSWYQQTPGQGLQFLFEYFSETQRNKGNFPGRFSGRQFSNSRSEMNVSTLELGDSALYLCASSLGSSGANVLTFGAGSRLTVL.

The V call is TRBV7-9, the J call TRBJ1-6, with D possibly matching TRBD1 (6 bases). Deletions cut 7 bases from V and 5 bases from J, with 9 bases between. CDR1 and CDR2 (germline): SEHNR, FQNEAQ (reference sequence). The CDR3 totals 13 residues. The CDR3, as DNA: TGTGCCAGCACAAACAGGGATAATTCACCCCTCCACTTT. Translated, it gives CASTNRDNSPLHF.

CDR3 region: CASSSGRGPEEQYF. Written as DNA, the CDR3 is TGTGCCAGCTCATCGGGACGGGGTCCCGAAGAGCAGTACTTC. V gene TRBV18 combines with J gene TRBJ2-7; D is possibly TRBD1 or TRBD2 (5 bases each). The CDR3 runs to 14 residues. Looked up from germline, CDR1 is KGHSH and CDR2 is LQKENI. Trimming cost V 5 bases and J 7 bases, with 18 bases left between them.

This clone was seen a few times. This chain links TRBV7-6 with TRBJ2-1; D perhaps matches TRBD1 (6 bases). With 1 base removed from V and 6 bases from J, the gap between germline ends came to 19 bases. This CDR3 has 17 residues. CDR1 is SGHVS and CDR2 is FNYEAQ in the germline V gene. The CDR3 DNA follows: TGTGCCAGCAGCTTAGGGTCAGGGGTAAGGGCGATCAATGAGCAGTTCTTC. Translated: CASSLGSGVRAINEQFF.

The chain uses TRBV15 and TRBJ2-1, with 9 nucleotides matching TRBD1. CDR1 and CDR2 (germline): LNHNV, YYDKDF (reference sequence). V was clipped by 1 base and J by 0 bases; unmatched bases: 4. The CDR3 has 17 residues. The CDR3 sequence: CATSRGGQGSSYNEQFF. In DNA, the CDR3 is TGTGCCACCAGCAGAGGGGGACAGGGAAGCTCCTACAATGAGCAGTTCTTC.

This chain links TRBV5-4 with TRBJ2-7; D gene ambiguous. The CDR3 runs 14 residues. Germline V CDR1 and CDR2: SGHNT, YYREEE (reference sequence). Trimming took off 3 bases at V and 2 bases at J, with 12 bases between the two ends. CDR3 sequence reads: CASSSAPGPYEQYF. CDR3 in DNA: TGTGCCAGCAGCTCGGCCCCAGGACCCTACGAGCAGTACTTC.

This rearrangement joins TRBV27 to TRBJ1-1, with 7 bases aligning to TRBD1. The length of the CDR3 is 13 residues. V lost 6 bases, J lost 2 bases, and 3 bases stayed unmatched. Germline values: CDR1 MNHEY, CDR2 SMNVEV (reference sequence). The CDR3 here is CASRPGGNTEAFF. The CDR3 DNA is TGTGCCAGCAGACCAGGGGGAAACACTGAAGCTTTCTTT.

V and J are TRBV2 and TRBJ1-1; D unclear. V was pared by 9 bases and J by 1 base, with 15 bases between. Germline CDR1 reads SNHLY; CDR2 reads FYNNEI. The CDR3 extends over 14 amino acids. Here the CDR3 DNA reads TGTGCCAGTGGAGGCGGATTCCGGAACACTGAAGCTTTCTTT. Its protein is CASGGGFRNTEAFF. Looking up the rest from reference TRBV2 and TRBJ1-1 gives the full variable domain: EPEVTQTPSHQVTQMGQEVILRCVPISNHLYFYWYRQILGQKVEFLVSFYNNEISEKSEIFDDQFSVERPDGSNFTLKIRSTKLEDSAMYFCASGGGFRNTEAFFGQGTRLTVV.

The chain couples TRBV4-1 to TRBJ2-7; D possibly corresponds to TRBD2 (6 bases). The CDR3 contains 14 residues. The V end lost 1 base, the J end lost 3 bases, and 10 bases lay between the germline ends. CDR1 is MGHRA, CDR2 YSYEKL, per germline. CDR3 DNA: TGCGCCAGCAGCCAAGGCGCGGGGAGCTACGAGCAGTACTTC. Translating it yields CASSQGAGSYEQYF.

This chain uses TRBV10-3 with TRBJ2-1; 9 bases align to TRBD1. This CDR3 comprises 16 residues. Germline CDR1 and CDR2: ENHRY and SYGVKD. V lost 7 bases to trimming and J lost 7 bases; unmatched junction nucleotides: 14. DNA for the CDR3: TGTGCCATCAAACAGGGGGCTTACGAATCGGGGAATGAGCAGTTCTTC. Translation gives CAIKQGAYESGNEQFF.

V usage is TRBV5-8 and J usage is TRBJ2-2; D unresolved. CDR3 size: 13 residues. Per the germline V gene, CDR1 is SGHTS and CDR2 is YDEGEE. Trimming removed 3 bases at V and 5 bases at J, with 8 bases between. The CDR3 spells CASSWLRTGELFF. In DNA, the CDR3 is TGTGCCAGCAGCTGGTTAAGGACCGGGGAGCTGTTTTTT.

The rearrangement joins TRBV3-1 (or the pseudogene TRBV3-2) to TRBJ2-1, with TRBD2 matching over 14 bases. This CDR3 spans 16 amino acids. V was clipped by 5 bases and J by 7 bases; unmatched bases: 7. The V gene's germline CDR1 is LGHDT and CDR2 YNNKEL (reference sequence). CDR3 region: CASSSRTSGGRNEQFF. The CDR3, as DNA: TGTGCCAGCAGCTCCCGGACTAGCGGGGGGCGGAATGAGCAGTTCTTC.

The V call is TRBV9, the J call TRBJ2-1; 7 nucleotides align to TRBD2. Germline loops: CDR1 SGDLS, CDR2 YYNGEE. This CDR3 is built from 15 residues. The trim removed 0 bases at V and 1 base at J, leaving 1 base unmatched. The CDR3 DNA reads TGTGCCAGCAGCGTAGGGGAGGGGTCCTACAATGAGCAGTTCTTC. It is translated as CASSVGEGSYNEQFF.

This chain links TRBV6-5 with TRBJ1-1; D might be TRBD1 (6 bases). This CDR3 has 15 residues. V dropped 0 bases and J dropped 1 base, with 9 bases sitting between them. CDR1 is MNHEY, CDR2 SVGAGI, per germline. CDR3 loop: CASSYSKTGNTEAFF. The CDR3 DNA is TGTGCCAGCAGTTACTCGAAGACAGGGAACACTGAAGCTTTCTTT.

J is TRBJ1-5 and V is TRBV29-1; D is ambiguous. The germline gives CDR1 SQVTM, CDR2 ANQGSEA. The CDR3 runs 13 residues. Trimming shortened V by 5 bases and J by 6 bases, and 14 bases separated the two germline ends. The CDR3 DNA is TGCAGCGTTACGGGTGGAGTTGGTCAGCCCCAGCATTTT. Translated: CSVTGGVGQPQHF.

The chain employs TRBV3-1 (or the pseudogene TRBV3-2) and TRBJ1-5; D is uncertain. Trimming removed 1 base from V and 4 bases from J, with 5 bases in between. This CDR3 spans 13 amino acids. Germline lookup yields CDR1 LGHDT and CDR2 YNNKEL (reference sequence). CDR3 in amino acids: CASSQGVNQPQHF. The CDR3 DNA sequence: TGTGCCAGCAGCCAAGGGGTAAATCAGCCCCAGCATTTT.

The CDR3 is CASSALAADTQYF. The CDR3 coding sequence is TGTGCCAGCAGTGCGCTAGCGGCAGATACGCAGTATTTT. The V call is TRBV2, the J call TRBJ2-3; 7 nucleotides agree with TRBD2. Looked up from germline, CDR1 is SNHLY and CDR2 is FYNNEI. The ends lost 4 bases at V and 4 bases at J; junction bases unmatched: 2. The CDR3 sequence is 13 residues long.

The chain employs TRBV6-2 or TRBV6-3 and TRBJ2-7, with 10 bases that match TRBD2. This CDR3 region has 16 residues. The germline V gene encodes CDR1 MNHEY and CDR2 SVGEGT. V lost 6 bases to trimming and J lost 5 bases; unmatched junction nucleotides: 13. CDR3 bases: TGTGCCAGCAGCCCCTGGGCTAGCGGGAGAAGCCACGAGCAGTACTTC. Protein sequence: CASSPWASGRSHEQYF.

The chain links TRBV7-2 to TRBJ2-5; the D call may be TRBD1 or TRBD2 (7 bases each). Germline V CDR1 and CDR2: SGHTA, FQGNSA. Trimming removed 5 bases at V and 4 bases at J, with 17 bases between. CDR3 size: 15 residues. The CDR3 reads CASSRGAGGGETQYF. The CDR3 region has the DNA TGTGCCAGCAGCCGGGGGGCAGGGGGAGGAGAGACCCAGTACTTC.

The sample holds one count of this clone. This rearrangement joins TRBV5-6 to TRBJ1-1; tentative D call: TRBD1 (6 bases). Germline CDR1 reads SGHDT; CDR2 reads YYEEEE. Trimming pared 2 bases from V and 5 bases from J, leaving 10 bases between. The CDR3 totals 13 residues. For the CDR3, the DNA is TGTGCCAGCAGCTTACAGGGAAAGACTGAAGCTTTCTTT. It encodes CASSLQGKTEAFF.

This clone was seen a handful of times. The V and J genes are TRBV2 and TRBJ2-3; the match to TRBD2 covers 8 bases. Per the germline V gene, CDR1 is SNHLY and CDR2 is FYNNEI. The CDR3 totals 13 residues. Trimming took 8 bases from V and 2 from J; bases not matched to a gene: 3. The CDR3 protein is CASRGGYTDTQYF. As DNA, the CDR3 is TGTGCCAGCCGGGGGGGGTACACAGATACGCAGTATTTT.

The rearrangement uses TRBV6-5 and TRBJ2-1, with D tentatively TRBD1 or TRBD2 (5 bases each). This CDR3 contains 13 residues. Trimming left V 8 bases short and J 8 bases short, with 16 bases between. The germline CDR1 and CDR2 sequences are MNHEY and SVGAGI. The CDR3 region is CASSGAPWDEQFF. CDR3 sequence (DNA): TGTGCCAGCTCCGGGGCTCCCTGGGATGAGCAGTTCTTC.

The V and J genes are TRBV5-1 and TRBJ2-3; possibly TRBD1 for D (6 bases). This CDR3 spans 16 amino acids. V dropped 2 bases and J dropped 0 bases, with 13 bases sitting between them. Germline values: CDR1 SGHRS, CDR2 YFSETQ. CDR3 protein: CASSFGVDRSTDTQYF. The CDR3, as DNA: TGCGCCAGCAGCTTCGGGGTAGACAGGAGCACAGATACGCAGTATTTT.

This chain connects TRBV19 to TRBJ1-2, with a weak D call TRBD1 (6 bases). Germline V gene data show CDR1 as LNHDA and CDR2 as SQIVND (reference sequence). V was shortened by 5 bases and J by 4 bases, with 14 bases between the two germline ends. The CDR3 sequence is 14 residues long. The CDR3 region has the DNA TGTGCCAGTAGTTTACCAGGGGAGGGCTATGGCTACACCTTC. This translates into CASSLPGEGYGYTF.

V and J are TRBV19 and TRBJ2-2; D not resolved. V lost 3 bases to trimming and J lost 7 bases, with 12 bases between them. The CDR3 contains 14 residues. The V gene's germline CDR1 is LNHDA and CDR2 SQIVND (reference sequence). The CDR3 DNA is TGTGCCAGTAGTATGGCCCCGACGATCGGGGAGCTGTTTTTT. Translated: CASSMAPTIGELFF. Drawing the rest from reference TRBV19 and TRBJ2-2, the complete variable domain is DGGITQSPKYLFRKEGQNVTLSCEQNLNHDAMYWYRQDPGQGLRLIYYSQIVNDFQKGDIAEGYSVSREKKESFPLTVTSAQKNPTAFYLCASSMAPTIGELFFGEGSRLTVL.

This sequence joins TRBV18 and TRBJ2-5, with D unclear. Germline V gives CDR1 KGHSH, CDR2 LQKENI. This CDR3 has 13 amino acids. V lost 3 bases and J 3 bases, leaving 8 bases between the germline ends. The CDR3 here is CASSPDSKETQYF. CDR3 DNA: TGTGCCAGCTCACCCGATAGTAAAGAGACCCAGTACTTC.

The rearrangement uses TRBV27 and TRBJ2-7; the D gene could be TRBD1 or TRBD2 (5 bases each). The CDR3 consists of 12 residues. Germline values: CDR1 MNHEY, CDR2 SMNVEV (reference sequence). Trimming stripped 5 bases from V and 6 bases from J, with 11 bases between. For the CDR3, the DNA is TGTGCCAGCAGTCCACGGGACGGCGAGCAGTACTTC. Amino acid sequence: CASSPRDGEQYF.

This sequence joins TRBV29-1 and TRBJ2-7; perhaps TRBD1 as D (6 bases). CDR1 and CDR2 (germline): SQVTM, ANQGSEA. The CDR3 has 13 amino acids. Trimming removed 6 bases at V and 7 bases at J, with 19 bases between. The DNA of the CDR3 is TGCAGCGTGGCGAGGGGGACGGGCGAGGAGCAGTACTTC. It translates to CSVARGTGEEQYF.